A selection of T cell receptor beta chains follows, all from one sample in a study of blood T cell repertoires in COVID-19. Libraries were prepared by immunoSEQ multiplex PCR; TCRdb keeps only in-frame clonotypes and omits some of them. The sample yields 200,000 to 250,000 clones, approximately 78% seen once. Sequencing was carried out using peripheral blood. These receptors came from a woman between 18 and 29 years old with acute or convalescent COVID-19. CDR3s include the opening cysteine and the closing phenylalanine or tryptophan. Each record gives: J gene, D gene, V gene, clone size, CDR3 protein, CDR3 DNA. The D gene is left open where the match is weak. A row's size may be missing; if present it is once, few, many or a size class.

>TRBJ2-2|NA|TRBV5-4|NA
CASSLEIGGAYTGELFF
TGTGCCAGCAGCTTGGAAATTGGGGGCGCATATACCGGGGAGCTGTTTTTT
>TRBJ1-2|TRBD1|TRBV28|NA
CASSWTTGSYGYTF
TGTGCCAGCAGTTGGACGACAGGGAGCTATGGCTACACCTTC
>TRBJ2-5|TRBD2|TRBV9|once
CASTHGGDGETQYF
TGTGCCAGCACCCATGGGGGGGATGGAGAGACCCAGTACTTC
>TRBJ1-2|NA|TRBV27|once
CASANFYGYTF
TGTGCCAGCGCAAACTTCTATGGCTACACCTTC
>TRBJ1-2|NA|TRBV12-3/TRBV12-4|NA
CASSLGPTYGYTF
TGTGCCAGCAGTTTAGGCCCTACCTATGGCTACACCTTC
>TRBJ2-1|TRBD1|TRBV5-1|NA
CASVTGTGGTEQFF
TGCGCCAGCGTCACGGGGACAGGGGGGACTGAGCAGTTCTTC
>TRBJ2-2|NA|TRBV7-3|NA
CASSSSLIIGELFF
TGTGCCAGCAGCTCCTCACTAATTATCGGGGAGCTGTTTTTT
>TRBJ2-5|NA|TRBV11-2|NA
CASSPFGQSQETQYF
TGTGCCAGCAGCCCCTTTGGACAGTCCCAAGAGACCCAGTACTTC
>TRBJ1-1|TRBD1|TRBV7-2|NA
CASSPRDRKNTEAFF
TGTGCCAGCAGCCCCCGGGACAGGAAAAACACTGAAGCTTTCTTT
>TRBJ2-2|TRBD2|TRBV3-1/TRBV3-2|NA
CASSQYRGRGSGELFF
TGTGCCAGCAGCCAATATCGCGGGAGAGGTTCCGGGGAGCTGTTTTTT
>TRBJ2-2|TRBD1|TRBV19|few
CASSPTGENTGELFF
TGTGCCAGTAGTCCGACAGGGGAAAACACCGGGGAGCTGTTTTTT
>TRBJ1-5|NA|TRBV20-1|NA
CSARTKGTQHF
TGCAGTGCTAGAACGAAGGGGACCCAGCATTTT
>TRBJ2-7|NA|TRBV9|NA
CASSVGASATYEQYF
TGTGCCAGCAGCGTAGGAGCTAGCGCGACCTACGAGCAGTACTTC